This T cell receptor (beta chain) was observed in a study of T-cell reconstitution after alpha-beta-depleted transplantation in children. For TCRbeta, the library was prepared with unique molecular identifiers. From the PCR reads, TCRdb called clonotypes with MiXCR, one entry per CDR3 protein. The data contain almost 400,000 distinct CDR3 sequences, roughly 21% of them singletons. The CDR3 totals 15 residues. J lost 0 bases, V lost 3 bases, and 2 bases had no gene match. CDR1 is WNHNN, CDR2 SYGVQD, per germline (reference sequence). In its sample, this clonotype was seen a few times. The sample in question was PBMCs from the stem cell graft donor, obtained from the stem cell graft. The origin of this receptor is a human donor who donated a stem cell graft to a child with acute myeloid leukemia. The V gene is TRBV10-1, the J gene TRBJ2-7; TRBD2 agrees at 10 bases. CDR3 loop: CASSELAGSSYEQYF. The CDR3 bases are TGCGCCAGCAGTGAACTAGCGGGGAGCTCCTACGAGCAGTACTTC.